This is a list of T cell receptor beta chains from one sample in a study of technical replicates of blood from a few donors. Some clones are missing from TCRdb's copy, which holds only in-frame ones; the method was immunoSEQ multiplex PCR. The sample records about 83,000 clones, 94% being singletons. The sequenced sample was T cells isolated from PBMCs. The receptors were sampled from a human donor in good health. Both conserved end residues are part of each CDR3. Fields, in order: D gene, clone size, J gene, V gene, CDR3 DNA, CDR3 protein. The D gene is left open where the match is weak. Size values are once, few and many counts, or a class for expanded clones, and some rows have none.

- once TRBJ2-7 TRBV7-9 TGTGCCAGCATGTGGATAGGGGCGAGGACCTACGAGCAGTACTTC CASMWIGARTYEQYF
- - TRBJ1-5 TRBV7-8 TGTGCCAGCAGCTTTAACAATCAGCCCCAGCATTTT CASSFNNQPQHF
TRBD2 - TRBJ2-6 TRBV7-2 TGTGCCAGCAGCTTATATGGACTAGCGGGACTCTCTGGGGCCAACGTCCTGACTTTC CASSLYGLAGLSGANVLTF
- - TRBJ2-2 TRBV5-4 TGTGCCAGCAGCTTAGGGGGCACCGGGGAGCTGTTTTTT CASSLGGTGELFF
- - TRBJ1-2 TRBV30 TGTGCCTGGAGTTTAGTTCACAGTGGCTACACCTTC CAWSLVHSGYTF
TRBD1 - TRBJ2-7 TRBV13 TGTGCCAGCAGCTGGACAGGGGGCAACGAGCAGTACTTC CASSWTGGNEQYF
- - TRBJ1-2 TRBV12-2 TGTGCAAGTCGCTTAGCCCGGGGAGTACTCTTTAACTATGGCTACACCTTC CASRLARGVLFNYGYTF
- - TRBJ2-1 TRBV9 TGTGCCAGCAGCCGACAGGCGACCGTTAGTGAGCAGTTCTTC CASSRQATVSEQFF
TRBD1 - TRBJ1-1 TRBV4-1 TGCGCCAGCAGCCTTCCCATGCGGGACAGAGCATTCCGGAACACTGAAGCTTTCTTT CASSLPMRDRAFRNTEAFF
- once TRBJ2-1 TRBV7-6 TGTGCCAGCAGCTCGGGACTCTCCAATGAGCAGTTCTTC CASSSGLSNEQFF
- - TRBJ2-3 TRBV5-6 TGTGCCAGCAGCCCAATCGTTAGCGGAGACACAGATACGCAGTATTTT CASSPIVSGDTDTQYF
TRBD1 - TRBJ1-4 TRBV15 TGTGCCACCAGCGGACAGGGTGGTGAAAAACTGTTTTTT CATSGQGGEKLFF
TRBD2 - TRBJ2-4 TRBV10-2 TGCGCCAGCAGTGAGTACTATACTAGCGGGGGAGCCAAAAACATTCAGTACTTC CASSEYYTSGGAKNIQYF
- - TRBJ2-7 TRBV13 TGTGCCAGCAGCTTGGCAACTACCTACGAGCAGTACTTC CASSLATTYEQYF
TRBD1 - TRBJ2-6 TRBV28 TGTGCCAGCAGGAAGGACAGGCTATACTCTGGGGCCAACGTCCTGACTTTC CASRKDRLYSGANVLTF
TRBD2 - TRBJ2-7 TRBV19 TGTGCCAGTCGGACTAGCGAGAGCTCCTACGAGCAGTACTTC CASRTSESSYEQYF
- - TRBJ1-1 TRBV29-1 TGCAGCGTTGTAGGCAGGGAGGCGTACACTGAAGCTTTCTTT CSVVGREAYTEAFF
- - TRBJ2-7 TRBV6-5 TGTGCCAGCAACCAACTAAGGGGTGAGCAGTACTTC CASNQLRGEQYF
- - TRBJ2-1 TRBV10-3 TGTGCCATCAGTAACGTCGGGTTCGATGAGCAGTTCTTC CAISNVGFDEQFF
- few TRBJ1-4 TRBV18 TGTGCCAGCTCACCGTTTTTTTTGGGCTCGGCTAATGAAAAACTGTTTTTT CASSPFFLGSANEKLFF
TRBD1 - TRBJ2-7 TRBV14 TGTGCCAGCAGCCAAACCAGGGGGATAAACTACGAGCAGTACTTC CASSQTRGINYEQYF
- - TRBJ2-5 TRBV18 TGTGCCAGCTCACCGGTGGCGGGTAAAGAGACCCAGTACTTC CASSPVAGKETQYF
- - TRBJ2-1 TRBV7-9 TGTGCCAGCAGCCAGGACACCAATGAGCAGTTCTTC CASSQDTNEQFF
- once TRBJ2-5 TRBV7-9 TGTGCCAGCAGCTTATTTGCCCAGGAGACCCAGTACTTC CASSLFAQETQYF
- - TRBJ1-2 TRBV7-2 TGTGCCAGCAGCTCGAGCACGTCACCGAAAAGCTATGGCTACACCTTC CASSSSTSPKSYGYTF
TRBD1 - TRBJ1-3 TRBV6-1 TGTGCCAGCACCGGGCGGACAGGGGGAAACACCATATATTTT CASTGRTGGNTIYF
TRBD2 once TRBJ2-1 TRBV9 TGTGCCAGCAGCGTAATAGCGGGAGAGAGGTATGAGCAGTTCTTC CASSVIAGERYEQFF
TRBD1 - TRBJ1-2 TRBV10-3 TGTGCCATCATGAATCCCGGGACAGGGGACTATGGCTACACCTTC CAIMNPGTGDYGYTF
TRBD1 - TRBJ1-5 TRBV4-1 TGCGCCAGCAGCCAAGATCCAGGGGGCGGGAGCAATCAGCCCCAGCATTTT CASSQDPGGGSNQPQHF
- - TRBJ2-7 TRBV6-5 TGTGCCAGCAGTTTCCTGCCTTCTATTAGGGGCGAGCAGTACTTC CASSFLPSIRGEQYF
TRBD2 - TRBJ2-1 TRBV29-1 TGCAGCGTGGGGACTAGATTGAGTAATGAGCAGTTCTTC CSVGTRLSNEQFF
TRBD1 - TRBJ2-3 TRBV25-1 TGTGCCAGCAGAAAGACAGGGGATTACACGGATACGCAGTATTTT CASRKTGDYTDTQYF
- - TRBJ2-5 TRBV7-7 TGTGCTAGCAGCTACCTCCCGGGAGAAGAGACCCAGTACTTC CASSYLPGEETQYF
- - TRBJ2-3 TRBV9 TGTGCCAGCAGCGTAGAGGAGGGGGGGCGTCAAGATACGCAGTATTTT CASSVEEGGRQDTQYF
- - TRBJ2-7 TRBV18 TGTGCCAGCTCACTGGGCTCGGCCGGTAATGGCGAGCAGTACTTC CASSLGSAGNGEQYF
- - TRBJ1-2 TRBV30 TGTGCCTGGACTCTAGATCCTAGGAGGGGCTATGGCTACACCTTC CAWTLDPRRGYGYTF
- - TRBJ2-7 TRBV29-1 TGCAGCATCATAGGACAGAGCTCCTACGAGCAGTACTTC CSIIGQSSYEQYF
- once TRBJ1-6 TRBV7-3 TGTGCCATTTCGAATGGGAGGGGACTTAGCCCTGCCGAGTCCTATAATTCACCCCTCCACTTT CAISNGRGLSPAESYNSPLHF
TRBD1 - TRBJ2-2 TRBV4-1 TGCGCCAGCAGAGGCAGGGGGATCTTCGGGGAGCTGTTTTTT CASRGRGIFGELFF
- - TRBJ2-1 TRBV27 TGTGCCAGCAGCCCCCCCCGGTCGGGTACCATGGATGAGCAGTTCTTC CASSPPRSGTMDEQFF
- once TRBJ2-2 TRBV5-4 TGTGCCAGCAGCGCGGGACTCCTCGGCTCCGGGGAGCTGTTTTTT CASSAGLLGSGELFF
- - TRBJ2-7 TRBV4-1 TGCGCCAGCAGCCCCCCCCAAACTAGCTACGAGCAGTACTTC CASSPPQTSYEQYF
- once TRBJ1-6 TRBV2 TGTGCCAGCTCATCAATTAGCTCCTATAATTCACCCCTCCACTTT CASSSISSYNSPLHF
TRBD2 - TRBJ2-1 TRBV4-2 TGTGCCAGCAGCCAAGAAAGGCTAGCGGGGGGGGCTGAGCAGTTCTTC CASSQERLAGGAEQFF
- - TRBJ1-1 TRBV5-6 TGTGCCAGCAGCTTGGGCAGAGGGACTGAAGCTTTCTTT CASSLGRGTEAFF
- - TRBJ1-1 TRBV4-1 TGCGCCAGCAGCCACGAACCGGGAATACGCACTGAAGCTTTCTTT CASSHEPGIRTEAFF
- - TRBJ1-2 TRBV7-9 TGTGCCAGCGCTTGGGGGGAGCCCCACACCTTC CASAWGEPHTF
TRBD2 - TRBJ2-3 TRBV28 TGTGCCAGCAGTCCGGGGACTAGCGGGAGCACAGATACGCAGTATTTT CASSPGTSGSTDTQYF
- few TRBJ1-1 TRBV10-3 TGTGCCATCAGAGGACAGATGAACACTGAAGCTTTCTTT CAIRGQMNTEAFF
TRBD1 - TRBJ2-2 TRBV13 TGTGCCAGCAGCGGGAATCTTCAGGGGGCCGGGGAGCTGTTTTTT CASSGNLQGAGELFF
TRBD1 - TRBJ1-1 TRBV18 TGTGCCAGCTCACCACGGACAAGGAAGGGGGCAGGCACTGAAGCTTTCTTT CASSPRTRKGAGTEAFF
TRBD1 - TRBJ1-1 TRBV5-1 TGCGCCAGCAGGGACCCGGGACAGCTCGAAGCTTTCTTT CASRDPGQLEAFF
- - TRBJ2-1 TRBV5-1 TGCGCCAGCAGCTCGACCAGGGTCTCCTACAATGAGCAGTTCTTC CASSSTRVSYNEQFF